The clone carrying this T cell receptor beta chain was observed a handful of times. This record belongs to a study of T-cell reconstitution after alpha-beta-depleted transplantation in children. The CDR3 is made up of 16 amino acids. Between the trimmed V and J ends, which lost 2 bases and 4 bases, there was a span of 14 bases. Germline-derived CDR1 and CDR2 are MDHEN and SYDVKM. This sample's TCRbeta library carried unique molecular identifier barcodes. Using its own MiXCR run on the PCR reads, TCRdb lists one record per CDR3 protein. The sample has a few hundred thousand distinct CDR3 sequences; approximately 10% are singletons.

The sequenced sample was PBMCs from the stem cell graft donor, obtained from the stem cell graft. The rearrangement links TRBV28 to TRBJ2-2; the D gene is possibly TRBD1 (6 bases). The clonotype comes from a human donor who donated a stem cell graft to a child with acute lymphoblastic leukemia. Here the CDR3 reads CASSLPGQTVTGELFF. CDR3 DNA: TGTGCCAGCAGTTTACCCGGACAGACAGTCACCGGGGAGCTGTTTTTT.